The present T cell receptor beta chain was sequenced within a study of blood T cell repertoires in COVID-19. A single count supports this clone. V lost 0 bases to trimming and J lost 8 bases; unmatched junction nucleotides: 6. CDR3 length: 15 residues. The germline V gene has CDR1 MDHEN and CDR2 SYDVKM. Sequencing was performed with immunoSEQ multiplex PCR; in TCRdb, only in-frame clones are kept and a portion is missing. The sample yields 250,000 to 300,000 clones, approximately 90% seen once. The sample comprised peripheral blood. The V gene is TRBV28, the J gene TRBJ2-2, with 7 bases that match TRBD1. The receptor was isolated from a man aged 18 to 35 with active or convalescent COVID-19. DNA of the CDR3: TGTGCCAGCAGTTTATGGGCAGGGGGACGTGGGGAGCTGTTTTTT. Amino acid sequence: CASSLWAGGRGELFF.